This T cell receptor beta chain was retrieved from a study of T and B cells in COVID-19 patients. Study results and caveats: Clonality of TRB repertoires was high in active COVID-19; recovery brought above-healthy diversity and richness.

This clonotype is labeled as medium-sized (0.01 to 0.1%). Antigen unknown. TRB was amplified from around 250-500 ng of blood genomic DNA. TRB rearrangements were amplified by multiplex PCR with BIOMED2 TRB-A/B primers. Each CDR3 protein is one row after TCRdb ran MiXCR on the multiplex PCR reads. The sample has 23,000 or so distinct CDR3 sequences; more than 30% are singletons. Germline V gene data show CDR1 as SQVTM and CDR2 as ANQGSEA. V was clipped by 4 bases and J by 1 base; unmatched bases: 9. The CDR3 sequence is 15 residues long. The sequencing input was blood. The J gene is TRBJ2-7, the V gene TRBV29-1; 8 bases map to TRBD1. This receptor was taken from a human donor who had recovered from COVID-19. In nucleotides, the CDR3 is TGCAGCGTTGCTCAAGGGACAGGATATTCCTACGAGCAGTACTTC. This gives the protein CSVAQGTGYSYEQYF.